The 10 T cell receptor beta chains listed next were all sequenced from one sample in a study of a mutant IDH1 vaccine in newly diagnosed glioma. This sample's time point: week 23, last vaccination. Each dose of the vaccine consisted of 300 ug of mutant IDH1 20-mer peptide, with topical imiquimod. Their antigen targets remain unknown. Only in-frame clones appear in the TCRdb table, and some are missing; sequencing was by immunoSEQ multiplex PCR. The repertoire consists of about 82,000 clones, with around 85% occurring once and the leading ten covering approximately 2.3%. Here the sequenced sample was PBMCs, taken from a glioma patient whose treatment included an IDH1 peptide vaccine. Receptor source: a man aged 25 to 40 with glioma. Some clones in this sample may be carry-over from other donors' samples.

The rearrangement links TRBV7-8 to TRBJ1-3; the D gene is possibly TRBD1 (6 bases). The CDR3 is made up of 16 amino acids. V was shortened by 6 bases and J by 5 bases, with 20 bases between the two germline ends. Germline V gene sequence: CDR1 SGHVS, CDR2 FQNEAQ. As DNA, the CDR3 is TGTGCCAGCAGACCCTATGCGACAGGTCTACGAAACACCATATATTTT. Amino acid sequence: CASRPYATGLRNTIYF.

This clone was detected a few times. V usage is TRBV5-6 and J usage is TRBJ2-3; maybe TRBD1 (6 bases). CDR3 length equals 15 residues. The germline V gene has CDR1 SGHDT and CDR2 YYEEEE. V was pared by 4 bases and J by 1 base, with 13 bases between. This CDR3 is CASSPASGGTDTQYF. The CDR3 DNA reads as TGTGCCAGCAGCCCCGCTTCAGGGGGCACAGATACGCAGTATTTT.

CDR3 in DNA: TGTGCCACGGAGGACAGTAACTATGGCTACACCTTC. It encodes CATEDSNYGYTF. J is TRBJ1-2 and V is TRBV9, with D tentatively TRBD1 (6 bases). V was clipped by 9 bases and J by 1 base, with 10 bases between them. In germline, CDR1 is SGDLS, CDR2 YYNGEE. The CDR3 is 12 amino acids.

This chain uses TRBV5-1 with TRBJ2-3, with D uncertain. The germline V gene has CDR1 SGHRS and CDR2 YFSETQ. V lost 0 bases and J 4 bases, leaving 9 bases between the germline ends. The CDR3 consists of 14 residues. The CDR3 sequence: CASSLEGGADTQYF. CDR3 in DNA: TGCGCCAGCAGCTTGGAGGGTGGCGCAGATACGCAGTATTTT. Together with reference TRBV5-1 and TRBJ2-3, the CDR3 gives the full variable domain: KAGVTQTPRYLIKTRGQQVTLSCSPISGHRSVSWYQQTPGQGLQFLFEYFSETQRNKGNFPGRFSGRQFSNSRSEMNVSTLELGDSALYLCASSLEGGADTQYFGPGTRLTVL.

V is TRBV5-4 and J is TRBJ2-1; 11 nucleotides agree with TRBD2. The CDR3 consists of 15 residues. Germline V CDR1 and CDR2: SGHNT, YYREEE (reference sequence). V was clipped by 4 bases and J by 2 bases; unmatched bases: 2. Here the CDR3 reads CASSLTSGAYNEQFF. The CDR3 DNA is TGTGCCAGCAGCCTGACTAGCGGGGCCTACAATGAGCAGTTCTTC.

The V gene is TRBV7-9, the J gene TRBJ1-2; D unclear. The germline gives CDR1 SEHNR, CDR2 FQNEAQ (reference sequence). There are 16 residues in the CDR3. V dropped 3 bases and J dropped 0 bases, with 14 bases sitting between them. Written as DNA, the CDR3 is TGTGCCAGCAGCTTCTCCGGGCCGTCCCCTAACTATGGCTACACCTTC. It encodes CASSFSGPSPNYGYTF.

The chain links TRBV28 to TRBJ1-3; 9 bases fit TRBD1. Germline trimming cut 5 bases from V and 5 bases from J; bases unmatched to any gene: 13. The CDR3 loop spans 17 amino acids. Looked up from germline, CDR1 is MDHEN and CDR2 is SYDVKM. The chain's CDR3 is CASSEPPGQGARNTIYF. CDR3 sequence (DNA): TGTGCCAGCAGTGAACCCCCGGGACAGGGAGCGAGAAACACCATATATTTT.

The V gene is TRBV19, the J gene TRBJ2-2; unclear D gene. Germline CDR1 is LNHDA and CDR2 is SQIVND (reference sequence). V was pared by 6 bases and J by 9 bases, with 17 bases between. The CDR3 totals 14 residues. CDR3 protein: CASRVLSSSWELFF. The CDR3 DNA reads TGTGCCAGTAGGGTGTTATCCTCTTCGTGGGAGCTGTTTTTT. The full variable domain, in which reference TRBV19 and TRBJ2-2 provide the parts outside the CDR3, is DGGITQSPKYLFRKEGQNVTLSCEQNLNHDAMYWYRQDPGQGLRLIYYSQIVNDFQKGDIAEGYSVSREKKESFPLTVTSAQKNPTAFYLCASRVLSSSWELFFGEGSRLTVL.

This clone was counted a few times. The V and J genes are TRBV19 and TRBJ1-6; a weak D match, TRBD1 (5 bases). Trimming removed 3 bases at V and 5 bases at J, with 14 bases between. Germline V gene lookup returns CDR1 LNHDA and CDR2 SQIVND (reference sequence). The CDR3 has 16 amino acids. The CDR3 nucleotides read TGTGCCAGTAGTATCTTCGGGGCGGACCATAATTCACCCCTCCACTTT. Amino acids: CASSIFGADHNSPLHF.

V usage is TRBV5-1 and J usage is TRBJ1-2, with 8 bases identical to TRBD1. CDR3 length equals 13 residues. Germline CDR1 SGHRS, CDR2 YFSETQ. V dropped 3 bases and J dropped 2; count of bases not matched to a gene: 0. Here the CDR3 reads CASSWTGNYGYTF. CDR3 sequence (DNA): TGCGCCAGCAGCTGGACAGGGAACTATGGCTACACCTTC.